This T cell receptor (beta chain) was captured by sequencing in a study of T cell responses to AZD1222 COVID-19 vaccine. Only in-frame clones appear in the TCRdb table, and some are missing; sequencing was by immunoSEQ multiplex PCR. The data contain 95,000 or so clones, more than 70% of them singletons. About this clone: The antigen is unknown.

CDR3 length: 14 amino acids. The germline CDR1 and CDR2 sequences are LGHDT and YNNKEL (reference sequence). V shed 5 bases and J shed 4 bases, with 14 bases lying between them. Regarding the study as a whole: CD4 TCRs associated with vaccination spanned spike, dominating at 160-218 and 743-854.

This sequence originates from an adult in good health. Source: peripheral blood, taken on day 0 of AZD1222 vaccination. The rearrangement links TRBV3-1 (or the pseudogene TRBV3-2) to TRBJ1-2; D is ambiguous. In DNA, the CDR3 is TGTGCCAGCAGCGAAAGGACCGCTTCCTATGGCTACACCTTC. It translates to CASSERTASYGYTF.